These T cell receptor beta chains were read from a single sample in a study of T cells in localized non-small cell lung cancer. Sequencing was performed with immunoSEQ multiplex PCR; in TCRdb, only in-frame clones are kept and a portion is missing. Among over 30,000 clones, 87% were seen once, and the ten largest hold roughly 17%. Sequencing used peripheral blood mononuclear cells, obtained before any cancer treatment. Receptor source: a man aged 40 to 70 with stage III lung adenocarcinoma. CDR3s include the opening cysteine and the closing phenylalanine or tryptophan. D genes are given only for firm matches. Clone size is given for some rows only: seen once, a few or many times, or a class if the clone is expanded.

D gene	J gene	clone size	V gene	CDR3 DNA	CDR3 protein
TRBD2	TRBJ2-1	-	TRBV4-2	TGTGCCAGCAGCCAAGAAGGGGCGGGGGGGTCCTACAATGAGCAGTTCTTC	CASSQEGAGGSYNEQFF
-	TRBJ2-7	-	TRBV25-1	TGTGCCAGCAGACTAGACGGGGGTAGCTCCTACGAGCAGTACTTC	CASRLDGGSSYEQYF
-	TRBJ2-7	-	TRBV4-2	TGTGCCAGCAGCCAAGTTCTTGCGGGGAAGTACGAGCAGTACTTC	CASSQVLAGKYEQYF
-	TRBJ2-5	few	TRBV11-1	TGTGCCAGCAGCTTAGAACAAGAGACCCAGTACTTC	CASSLEQETQYF
-	TRBJ1-1	-	TRBV6-5	TGTGCCAGCAGACCCCCCGGTCTCACTGAAGCTTTCTTT	CASRPPGLTEAFF
TRBD2	TRBJ2-7	-	TRBV11-3	TGTGCCAGCAGCGAGCCTAGCGGGGGTACCTACGAGCAGTACTTC	CASSEPSGGTYEQYF
-	TRBJ2-7	-	TRBV20-1	TGCAGTGCTAGAGGGGGAGAGCAGTACTTC	CSARGGEQYF
TRBD2	TRBJ2-7	once	TRBV18	TGTGCCAGCTCACCACGAGTCGTTCTAGCGGGGGCGAACGAGCAGTACTTC	CASSPRVVLAGANEQYF
TRBD1	TRBJ1-4	few	TRBV15	TGTGCCACCAGCACTCAGACAGGGGCGAGGGAAAAACTGTTTTTT	CATSTQTGAREKLFF
TRBD2	TRBJ2-2	-	TRBV7-3	TGTGCCAGCAGCTTAAATAGCGGGGGCACCGGGGAGCTGTTTTTT	CASSLNSGGTGELFF
TRBD2	TRBJ2-7	-	TRBV6-5	TGTGCCAGCAGCCGGGGAGGGAGGCCCCCCGAGCAGTACTTC	CASSRGGRPPEQYF
-	TRBJ2-7	few	TRBV19	TGTGCTAATTATGGGTATTATCCCTACGAGCAGTACTTC	CANYGYYPYEQYF
TRBD1	TRBJ1-1	-	TRBV6-4	TGTGCCAGCAGTGATTCACAGGGGAAAGCTTTCTTT	CASSDSQGKAFF
-	TRBJ2-1	-	TRBV7-9	TGTGCCAGCAGCTTCACTAGCACGGTAAACAATGAGCAGTTCTTC	CASSFTSTVNNEQFF
-	TRBJ1-1	few	TRBV6-5	TGTGCCAGCAGTACGCCCTCAGAGATGAACACTGAAGCTTTCTTT	CASSTPSEMNTEAFF
-	TRBJ1-6	-	TRBV14	TGTGCCAGCAGCCGAACAAATAATTCACCCCTCCACTTT	CASSRTNNSPLHF
TRBD1	TRBJ1-1	-	TRBV13	TGTGCCAGCAGCTTACAGGGGGCCACTGAAGCTTTCTTT	CASSLQGATEAFF
TRBD1	TRBJ1-4	-	TRBV19	TGTGCCAGTAGTATGGGGACAGGGGAAAAACTGTTTTTT	CASSMGTGEKLFF
-	TRBJ1-3	-	TRBV27	TGTGCCAGCAGTTTATATCGGTCCTTCTCTGGAAACACCATATATTTT	CASSLYRSFSGNTIYF
TRBD1	TRBJ1-5	-	TRBV5-6	TGTGCCAGCAGCACACGGACAGGTAACAATCAGCCCCAGCATTTT	CASSTRTGNNQPQHF
TRBD1	TRBJ2-7	-	TRBV6-6	TGTGCCAGCAGTTCCAAATCGCCGGGACAGGGCTACGAGCAGTACTTC	CASSSKSPGQGYEQYF
-	TRBJ2-5	-	TRBV7-3	TGTGCCAGCAGACAAGGCCCGAACGAGGGGACCCAGTACTTC	CASRQGPNEGTQYF
-	TRBJ2-7	few	TRBV13	TGTGCCAGCAGCTCAAGGACAGTCGGAGAGCAGTACTTC	CASSSRTVGEQYF
TRBD1	TRBJ2-7	-	TRBV7-2	TGTGCCAGCAGCCCCGGGAAGGGACAGGGGATCTACAACGAGCAGTACTTC	CASSPGKGQGIYNEQYF
TRBD1	TRBJ2-3	-	TRBV18	TGTGCCAGCTCACCCGGGACAGGAGCAGATACGCAGTATTTT	CASSPGTGADTQYF
TRBD2	TRBJ2-7	-	TRBV7-9	TGTGCCAGCAGCTTAACACTAGCGGGGGGTTACGAGCAGTACTTC	CASSLTLAGGYEQYF
-	TRBJ1-4	-	TRBV7-9	TGTGCCAGCAGCTTAGGGGAGGGGTCTAATGAAAAACTGTTTTTT	CASSLGEGSNEKLFF
-	TRBJ1-2	-	TRBV5-1	TGCGCCAGCAGCCCCCGCGCGGTGGGGGCTCAGATTGACTATGGCTACACCTTC	CASSPRAVGAQIDYGYTF
-	TRBJ1-1	-	TRBV2	TGTGCCAGCAGTGGACAGTTGGGGAACACTGAAGCTTTCTTT	CASSGQLGNTEAFF
TRBD1	TRBJ1-6	-	TRBV28	TGTGCCAGCGAACCGGGACAGGTTAATTCACCCCTCCACTTT	CASEPGQVNSPLHF
TRBD1	TRBJ1-6	-	TRBV30	TGTGCCTGGAGTACCGGGACAGGGGTTTCACCCCTCCACTTT	CAWSTGTGVSPLHF
-	TRBJ2-1	-	TRBV11-3	TGTGCCAGCAGCTTAGATCGTGCACTAAAGTCCTACAATGAGCAGTTCTTC	CASSLDRALKSYNEQFF
TRBD1	TRBJ1-6	-	TRBV9	TGTGCCAGCAGCTCCCGACAGGGTAATTCACCCCTCCACTTT	CASSSRQGNSPLHF
-	TRBJ2-3	-	TRBV25-1	TGTGCCAGCAGCATGGCGGGGAGAACAGATACGCAGTATTTT	CASSMAGRTDTQYF
TRBD1	TRBJ2-1	-	TRBV19	TGTGCCAGTAGTATTTCACAGGGGTTAGGTGAGCAGTTCTTC	CASSISQGLGEQFF
-	TRBJ1-1	-	TRBV11-2	TGTGCCAGCAGCTTAGTTGGAAAGGACAGGAACACTGAAGCTTTCTTT	CASSLVGKDRNTEAFF
TRBD1	TRBJ1-2	-	TRBV6-5	TGTGCCAGCAGGGGACAGGGCTTAGCTAACTATGGCTACACCTTC	CASRGQGLANYGYTF
TRBD1	TRBJ1-2	-	TRBV5-5	TGTGCCAGCAGCCGTGACAGGGACTATGGCTACACCTTC	CASSRDRDYGYTF
TRBD2	TRBJ2-3	-	TRBV11-2	TGTGCCAGCACCCCCCGGGCGGGGGGTACGCAGTATTTT	CASTPRAGGTQYF
-	TRBJ2-5	-	TRBV15	TGTGCCACCGGGCCGCGGGTTGTGGAGACCCAGTACTTC	CATGPRVVETQYF
-	TRBJ1-1	-	TRBV15	TGTGCCACCAGCAGAGACTGGGCATCTGAAGCTTTCTTT	CATSRDWASEAFF
TRBD1	TRBJ1-2	-	TRBV19	TGTGCCAGTAGTAATCGAGCCCGGGACAGCAGGGGCCTAATCTATGGCTACACCTTC	CASSNRARDSRGLIYGYTF
-	TRBJ1-2	-	TRBV19	TGTGCCAGTAGTATTTCCCTAGCTAACTATGGCTACACCTTC	CASSISLANYGYTF
TRBD2	TRBJ2-5	-	TRBV9	TGTGCCAGCAGCGTAGGGTCGACTAGCGGGGGGGAAGAGACCCAGTACTTC	CASSVGSTSGGEETQYF
TRBD1	TRBJ1-5	-	TRBV7-2	TGTGCCAGCAGCTCCCAAACGACAGGGTACCAGCCCCAGCATTTT	CASSSQTTGYQPQHF
-	TRBJ1-6	-	TRBV10-3	TGTGCCATCAGAAAGGGGGAAGGGAATTCACCCCTCCACTTT	CAIRKGEGNSPLHF
-	TRBJ1-1	few	TRBV19	TGTGCCAGTAGTATAAACCCCCAAACAGGGAAACTCGGAGCTTTCTTT	CASSINPQTGKLGAFF
TRBD1	TRBJ2-7	-	TRBV6-5	TGTGCCAGCAGCTCCGGGACAGGGGGCTACGAGCAGTACTTC	CASSSGTGGYEQYF
-	TRBJ2-1	-	TRBV28	TGTGCCACCTCAGTGGGGTCGACCCCATTGGGCAATGAGCAGTTCTTC	CATSVGSTPLGNEQFF
-	TRBJ2-7	few	TRBV4-1	TGCGCCAGCAGCCAAGTAATTCGGGACCCCGAGCAGTACTTC	CASSQVIRDPEQYF
-	TRBJ2-3	-	TRBV2	TGTGCCAGCAGTGAGGACTTTTTGAGCACAGATACGCAGTATTTT	CASSEDFLSTDTQYF
-	TRBJ1-2	-	TRBV4-3	TGCGCCAGCAGCCAAGAGCTTCAGACAAACTATGGCTACACCTTC	CASSQELQTNYGYTF
-	TRBJ2-1	few	TRBV5-6	TGTGCCAGCAGCTTGGACACCTACAATGAGCAGTTCTTC	CASSLDTYNEQFF
-	TRBJ2-7	-	TRBV11-2	TGTGCCAGCAGCTTTAGGGCAGGACCCTCCTACGAGCAGTACTTC	CASSFRAGPSYEQYF